Listed here are 23 T cell receptor beta chains from one sample, sequenced in a study of T cell responses to AZD1222 COVID-19 vaccine. Libraries were prepared by immunoSEQ multiplex PCR; TCRdb keeps only in-frame clonotypes and omits some of them. Of 120,000 or so clones listed, roughly nine tenths were seen once; the top ten hold 5% to 5.5%. The sequenced sample was peripheral blood, obtained on day 0 of AZD1222 vaccination. The receptors were gathered from an adult in good health.

This clone was observed a handful of times. The genes are TRBV3-1 (or the pseudogene TRBV3-2) and TRBJ2-7; perhaps D is TRBD1 or TRBD2 (7 bases each). Trimming removed 1 base at V and 3 bases at J, with 13 bases between. CDR3 length: 15 residues. The germline V gene has CDR1 LGHDT and CDR2 YNNKEL (reference sequence). As DNA, the CDR3 is TGTGCCAGCAGCCAAGGACAGGGAGGGAACTACGAGCAGTACTTC. Translated: CASSQGQGGNYEQYF.

V gene TRBV28 combines with J gene TRBJ1-2, with no clear D. CDR1 MDHEN and CDR2 SYDVKM come from the germline V gene. The V end was cut by 3 bases, the J end by 8 bases, with 10 bases between. The length of the CDR3 is 12 residues. CDR3: CASSFRASGYTF. CDR3 nucleotide sequence: TGTGCCAGCAGTTTTCGAGCATCAGGCTACACCTTC.

This rearrangement joins TRBV30 to TRBJ1-6; D is perhaps TRBD1 (6 bases). Germline-derived CDR1 and CDR2 are GTSNPN and SVGIG (reference sequence). V gave up 4 bases and J gave up 5 bases, with 18 bases separating them. This CDR3 region has 16 residues. CDR3 amino acids: CAWIVRGASNNSPLHF. DNA for the CDR3: TGTGCCTGGATCGTCCGGGGGGCGAGTAATAATTCACCCCTCCACTTT.

The chain couples TRBV5-1 to TRBJ1-5; the match to TRBD1 covers 7 bases. The germline gives CDR1 SGHRS, CDR2 YFSETQ. This CDR3 has 15 amino acids. V was clipped by 4 bases and J by 6 bases; unmatched bases: 10. The CDR3 DNA reads TGCGCCAGCAGCAAAACAGGGGATGCGGCTCAGCCCCAGCATTTT. Its protein product is CASSKTGDAAQPQHF.

This clone has just a few counts. DNA for the CDR3: TGTGCCAGTAAGACAGGCGAAATCTATGGCTACACCTTC. Translating gives CASKTGEIYGYTF. V and J are TRBV2 and TRBJ1-2, with a weak D call TRBD1 (6 bases). In germline, CDR1 is SNHLY, CDR2 FYNNEI. Trimming removed 9 bases from V and 4 bases from J, with 15 bases in between. This CDR3 is 13 amino acids long.

The rearrangement joins TRBV19 to TRBJ1-5, with D tentatively TRBD1 (6 bases). From germline, CDR1 is LNHDA and CDR2 SQIVND (reference sequence). The V end was cut by 7 bases, the J end by 5 bases, with 15 bases between. This CDR3 is 14 amino acids long. The CDR3 reads CASNSGHWDQPQHF. The CDR3 DNA follows: TGTGCCAGTAACTCGGGACATTGGGATCAGCCCCAGCATTTT.

This clone has just one count. V gene TRBV5-1 combines with J gene TRBJ2-1; 9 nucleotides align to TRBD2. The CDR3 is 15 amino acids. The germline gives CDR1 SGHRS, CDR2 YFSETQ. Losses at the gene ends were 6 bases for V and 3 bases for J; bases not matched to a gene: 7. CDR3 protein: CASKLGSGGYNEQFF. Here the CDR3 DNA reads TGCGCCAGCAAACTAGGTAGCGGGGGCTACAATGAGCAGTTCTTC. The complete variable domain, with remaining parts taken from reference TRBV5-1 and TRBJ2-1, reads KAGVTQTPRYLIKTRGQQVTLSCSPISGHRSVSWYQQTPGQGLQFLFEYFSETQRNKGNFPGRFSGRQFSNSRSEMNVSTLELGDSALYLCASKLGSGGYNEQFFGPGTRLTVL.

DNA of the CDR3: TGTGCCAGCAGCCCACCTGCGGGGGGACCTGGCTACACCTTC. Amino acids: CASSPPAGGPGYTF. The V and J genes are TRBV5-6 and TRBJ1-2; the D gene is possibly TRBD1 (5 bases). This CDR3 spans 14 amino acids. Trimming left V 4 bases short and J 7 bases short, with 17 bases between. Germline V lookup: CDR1 SGHDT, CDR2 YYEEEE.

This chain connects TRBV6-2 or TRBV6-3 to TRBJ1-5; D might be TRBD1 (5 bases). V was shortened by 7 bases and J by 0 bases, with 19 bases between the two germline ends. CDR3 length: 17 amino acids. Germline V gene data show CDR1 as MNHEY and CDR2 as SVGEGT. The CDR3 region has the DNA TGTGCCAGCACCCCGGTGTCTGGACACTATAGCAATCAGCCCCAGCATTTT. Its translation: CASTPVSGHYSNQPQHF.

The V and J genes are TRBV9 and TRBJ2-1; 7 nucleotides align to TRBD2. CDR3 length: 17 amino acids. The germline V gene encodes CDR1 SGDLS and CDR2 YYNGEE. V lost 0 bases, J lost 2 bases, and 8 bases stayed unmatched. The CDR3 region is CASSVELLGGTYNEQFF. CDR3 DNA: TGTGCCAGCAGCGTAGAACTCCTGGGGGGGACCTACAATGAGCAGTTCTTC.

The DNA of the CDR3 is TGTGCCAGCAGCCGAGGACAGGGGGGCTACAATGAGCAGTTCTTC. Its protein product is CASSRGQGGYNEQFF. This sequence joins TRBV7-9 and TRBJ2-1; TRBD1 matches at 10 bases. This CDR3 comprises 15 residues. Germline assignment: CDR1 SEHNR and CDR2 FQNEAQ (reference sequence). The trim removed 5 bases at V and 3 bases at J, leaving 4 bases unmatched.

This clone occurred once. The CDR3 nucleotides are TGCGCCAGCAGCGAGGGGACAGAAGAGACCCAGTACTTC. This gives the protein CASSEGTEETQYF. The V and J genes are TRBV5-1 and TRBJ2-5, with 7 positions matching TRBD1. CDR1 is SGHRS, CDR2 YFSETQ, per germline. V lost 4 bases, J lost 3 bases, and 3 bases stayed unmatched. The CDR3 has 13 amino acids.

The chain joins TRBV27 to TRBJ2-1; perhaps D is TRBD1 or TRBD2 (5 bases each). CDR3 length: 14 residues. CDR1 and CDR2 from the germline V gene are MNHEY and SMNVEV (reference sequence). With 2 bases removed from V and 2 bases from J, the gap between germline ends came to 7 bases. This CDR3 is CASSLGGAYNEQFF. The DNA for the CDR3 is TGTGCCAGCAGTTTAGGGGGTGCCTACAATGAGCAGTTCTTC.

In its sample, this clone was seen once. This chain links TRBV28 with TRBJ1-4, with TRBD1 matching over 7 bases. Trimming at V came to 2 bases and at J to 8 bases, leaving 5 bases not matched to a gene. Germline V gene lookup returns CDR1 MDHEN and CDR2 SYDVKM. This CDR3 is 14 amino acids long. The chain's CDR3 is CASSLPGGGEKLFF. CDR3 sequence (DNA): TGTGCCAGCAGTTTACCAGGGGGGGGAGAAAAACTGTTTTTT.

The V call is TRBV3-1 (or the pseudogene TRBV3-2), the J call TRBJ2-7; D not certain. The CDR3 has 15 amino acids. V was cut by 1 base and J by 1 base, with 11 bases left in between. CDR1 and CDR2 (germline): LGHDT, YNNKEL (reference sequence). This CDR3 is CASSQVGESSYEQYF. For the CDR3, the DNA is TGTGCCAGCAGCCAAGTTGGAGAGTCTTCCTACGAGCAGTACTTC.

This chain uses TRBV19 with TRBJ1-2; possibly TRBD1 for D (6 bases). CDR1 and CDR2 (germline): LNHDA, SQIVND (reference sequence). The CDR3 extends over 14 amino acids. The germline V and J ends were trimmed by 3 bases and 7 bases, with 15 bases remaining between them. CDR3 bases: TGTGCCAGTAGTATCGGGGGGGCGCCTCCTGGCTACACCTTC. Protein sequence: CASSIGGAPPGYTF.

The V gene is TRBV9, the J gene TRBJ1-2; D is possibly TRBD1 (6 bases). CDR1 is SGDLS, CDR2 YYNGEE, per germline. This CDR3 is 14 amino acids long. V was clipped by 2 bases and J by 5 bases, with 13 bases between them. CDR3: CASSVDQGSYGYTF. In nucleotides, the CDR3 is TGTGCCAGCAGCGTGGATCAGGGGTCATATGGCTACACCTTC.

This clone was counted once. The V and J genes are TRBV29-1 and TRBJ2-7; maybe TRBD2 (6 bases). Deletions cut 3 bases from V and 4 bases from J, with 7 bases between. The CDR3 has 11 residues. Germline loops: CDR1 SQVTM, CDR2 ANQGSEA. The CDR3 reads CSVDRGYEQYF. CDR3 sequence (DNA): TGCAGCGTTGACCGGGGGTACGAGCAGTACTTC.

The chain couples TRBV4-1 to TRBJ1-2, with a possible D match to TRBD1 (5 bases). Germline CDR1 is MGHRA and CDR2 is YSYEKL. V lost 0 bases to trimming and J lost 5 bases, with 19 bases between them. The CDR3 totals 17 residues. This CDR3 reads CASSQDALQGPIYGYTF. CDR3 nucleotide sequence: TGCGCCAGCAGCCAAGATGCGCTCCAGGGCCCCATATATGGCTACACCTTC.

V is TRBV30 and J is TRBJ1-2; 7 nucleotides agree with TRBD1. The V and J ends lost 8 bases and 0 bases, in that order; junction bases with no gene match: 9. The CDR3 loop spans 14 amino acids. Germline CDR1 is GTSNPN and CDR2 is SVGIG (reference sequence). CDR3 bases: TGTGCCGGACGCAGGGGGGTGACTAACTATGGCTACACCTTC. This translates into CAGRRGVTNYGYTF.

In this sample, this clone turned up a few times. The J gene is TRBJ1-6, the V gene TRBV10-3; 7 positions agree with TRBD1. CDR1 and CDR2 from the germline V gene are ENHRY and SYGVKD. After removal of 10 bases from V and 10 bases from J, the junction contained 10 bases not matched to a gene. The CDR3 runs to 13 residues. For the CDR3, the DNA is TGTGCCACACAGGGGCTGCGGGAGTCACCCCTCCACTTT. Its protein product is CATQGLRESPLHF.

The V call is TRBV11-1, the J call TRBJ1-6; D not resolved. Germline loops: CDR1 SGHAT, CDR2 FQDESV (reference sequence). The CDR3 sequence is 15 residues long. V dropped 5 bases and J dropped 7 bases, with 15 bases sitting between them. This CDR3 is CASSESHVANSPLHF. CDR3 DNA sequence: TGTGCCAGCAGCGAAAGCCATGTTGCCAATTCACCCCTCCACTTT. The entire variable domain, with the rest obtained from reference TRBV11-1 and TRBJ1-6, is as follows: EAEVAQSPRYKITEKSQAVAFWCDPISGHATLYWYRQILGQGPELLVQFQDESVVDDSQLPKDRFSAERLKGVDSTLKIQPAELGDSAMYLCASSESHVANSPLHFGNGTRLTVT.

This clone was counted ten times or more. The V and J genes are TRBV6-4 and TRBJ2-6; D gene unclear. CDR3 length: 14 residues. V lost 0 bases and J 4 bases, leaving 4 bases between the germline ends. CDR1 and CDR2 from the germline V gene are MRHNA and SNTAGT. CDR3 region: CASSDSGGANVLTF. The DNA of the CDR3 is TGTGCCAGCAGTGACTCGGGCGGGGCCAACGTCCTGACTTTC.